This TCR beta chain was documented in a study of post-analysis software for immune sequencing data (dated by TCRdb to the mid-2010s). About the study as a whole: Relapsing-remitting, secondary progressive and progressive-relapsing multiple sclerosis were recorded as disease courses, and subtype annotation was lacking for some patients. The multiple sclerosis patient repertoires were compared with 11 previously published healthy control repertoires from donors aged roughly 6 to 27 years. A subset of samples was prepared in parallel using single-end sample barcoding, then pooled and co-amplified after Illumina adapter ligation.

Libraries were made using PCR. Instrument on record: Illumina HiSeq 2500. Unique molecular identifiers were incorporated into TCR beta cDNA libraries to reduce PCR and sequencing biases. Per 1 to 10 million input T cells, approximately 500,000 cDNA molecules were obtained, such that each molecule approximated one T cell. The same protocol used for the earlier healthy control dataset was applied to prepare and sequence the patient libraries. Within a given batch, samples were prepared together, multiplexed and sequenced on the same HiSeq lane. The source study handled its data this way. MIGEC handled the raw barcoded reads, throwing out single-read molecular identifier groups before consensus assembly and CDR3 extraction. Clonotype tables were post-analysed with VDJtools, and diversity was normalized by down-sampling all datasets to the smallest sample size. To correct batch-related cross-sample contamination, repertoire overlap clustering matched CDR3 amino acid sequences but not nucleotide sequences. TCRdb applied fastp at Q25 and MiXCR to the public reads, then kept only in-frame beta chains. Every entry covers one CDR3 protein and lists the most common genes and DNA from its rows. TCRdb's processing, not the authors', yielded these V and J calls. Recorded for this sample are some 690,000 distinct CDR3 sequences; 30% of them occurred a single time. The top ten clones comprise around 0.56% of the sample.

General findings and caveats noted by the study authors: Direct clustering with F measure revealed strong co-clustering of samples prepared in the same batch, which led to a batch-effect correction. Significantly lower normalized Chao1 diversity was found in multiple sclerosis patients than in controls, suggesting substantial peripheral T-cell clonal expansion. The control group was slightly older than the multiple sclerosis patient group.

TCR beta repertoires were profiled from peripheral blood of approximately 13 young patients with multiple sclerosis to demonstrate the VDJtools post-analysis software. The multiple sclerosis patients were children and adolescents between about 6 and 16 years of age. On this clonotype: The specificity of this receptor is unknown. No per-base quality is available; no much larger clone lies one base away.

The clonotype originates from a girl between 5 and 17 years old with multiple sclerosis. Sequenced input: blood.

The CDR3 loop reads CASSPPTANEKLFF. The DNA is TGTGCCAGCTCACCACCCACAGCTAATGAAAAACTGTTTTTT. The chain is assembled from TRBV18 and TRBJ1-4; there is no confident call for the D gene. V sheds 0 bases and J sheds 3 bases, leaving 5 bases between their ends. The CDR3, cysteine through phenylalanine, is 14 amino acids long. Here the CDR3 DNA is all that survives: 42 bases in frame from base 1. CDR1 and CDR2, looked up from the germline V gene, are KGHSH and LQKENI.